This T cell receptor (beta chain) was retrieved from a study of T cells after yellow fever vaccination. Germline assignment: CDR1 SGHRS and CDR2 YFSETQ. With V trimmed by 4 bases and J by 2 bases, 0 bases remained unmatched. The CDR3 loop spans 14 amino acids. TCRdb itself ran the 5' RACE reads through MiXCR, one entry per CDR3 protein. The sample consists of approximately 580,000 distinct CDR3 sequences, approximately 16% of them appearing once. This clonotype has ten or more counts. Sequencing used PBMCs, obtained 5 to 6 days after the first yellow fever vaccination. This sequence joins TRBV5-1 and TRBJ2-1; 10 bases line up with TRBD1. The source of this sequence is a man aged 18-30 years who received the YFV17D yellow fever vaccine. Written as DNA, the CDR3 is TGCGCCAGCAGCGGACAGGGGGCCTACAATGAGCAGTTCTTC. Amino acids: CASSGQGAYNEQFF.